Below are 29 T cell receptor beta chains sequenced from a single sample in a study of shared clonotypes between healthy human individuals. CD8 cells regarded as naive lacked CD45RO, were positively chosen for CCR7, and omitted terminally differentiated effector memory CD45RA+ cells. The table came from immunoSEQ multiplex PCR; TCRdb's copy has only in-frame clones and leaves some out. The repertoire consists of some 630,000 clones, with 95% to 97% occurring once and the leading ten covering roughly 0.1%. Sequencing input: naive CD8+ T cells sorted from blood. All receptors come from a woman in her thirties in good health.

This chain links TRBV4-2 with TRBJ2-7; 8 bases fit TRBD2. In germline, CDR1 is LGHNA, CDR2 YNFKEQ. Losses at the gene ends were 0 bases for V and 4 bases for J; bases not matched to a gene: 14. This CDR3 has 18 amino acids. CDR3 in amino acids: CASSQDLGSGILWYEQYF. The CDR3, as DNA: TGTGCCAGCAGCCAAGATCTTGGTAGCGGGATTTTGTGGTACGAGCAGTACTTC.

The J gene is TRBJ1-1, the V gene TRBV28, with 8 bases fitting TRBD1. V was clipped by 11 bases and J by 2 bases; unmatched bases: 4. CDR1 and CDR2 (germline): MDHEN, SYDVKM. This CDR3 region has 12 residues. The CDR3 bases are TGTGCCGGAGACAGGGGAAACACTGAAGCTTTCTTT. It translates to CAGDRGNTEAFF.

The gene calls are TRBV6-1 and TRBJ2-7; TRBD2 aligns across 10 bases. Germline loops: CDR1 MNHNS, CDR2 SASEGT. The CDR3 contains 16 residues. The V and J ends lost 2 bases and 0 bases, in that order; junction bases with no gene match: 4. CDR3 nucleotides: TGTGCCAGCAGTGAATTTTGGACTAGCGGCTCCTACGAGCAGTACTTC. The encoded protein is CASSEFWTSGSYEQYF.

The CDR3 DNA reads TGTGCCAGCAGCTTGCCCTTCTCCTACGAGCAGTACTTC. Translation: CASSLPFSYEQYF. The chain is built from TRBV7-9 and TRBJ2-7; D is undetermined. The CDR3 is 13 residues long. V was trimmed by 3 bases and J by 0 bases, leaving 6 bases between them. Germline V gives CDR1 SEHNR, CDR2 FQNEAQ (reference sequence).

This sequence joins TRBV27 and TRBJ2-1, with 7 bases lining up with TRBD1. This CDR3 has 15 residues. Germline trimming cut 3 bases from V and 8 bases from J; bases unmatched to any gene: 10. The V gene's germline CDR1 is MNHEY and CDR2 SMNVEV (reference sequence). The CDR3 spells CASSFGTAYNDEQFF. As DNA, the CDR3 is TGTGCCAGCAGTTTCGGGACAGCGTACAATGATGAGCAGTTCTTC.

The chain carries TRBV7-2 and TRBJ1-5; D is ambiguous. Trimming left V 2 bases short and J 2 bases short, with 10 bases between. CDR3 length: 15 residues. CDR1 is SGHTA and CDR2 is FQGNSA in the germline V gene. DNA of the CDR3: TGTGCCAGCAGCTTAAGTTGGGGAGGCAATCAGCCCCAGCATTTT. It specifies CASSLSWGGNQPQHF.

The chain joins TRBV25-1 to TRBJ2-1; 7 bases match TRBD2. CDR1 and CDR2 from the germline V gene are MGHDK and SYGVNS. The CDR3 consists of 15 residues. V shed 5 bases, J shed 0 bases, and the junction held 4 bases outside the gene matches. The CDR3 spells CASSYGRLSYNEQFF. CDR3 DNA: TGTGCCAGCAGTTACGGGAGGCTCTCCTACAATGAGCAGTTCTTC.

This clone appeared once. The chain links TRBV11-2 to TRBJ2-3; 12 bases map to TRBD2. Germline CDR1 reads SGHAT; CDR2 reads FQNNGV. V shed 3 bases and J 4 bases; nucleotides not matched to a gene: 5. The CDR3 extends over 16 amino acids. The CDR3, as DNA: TGTGCCAGCAGCTTTTCCCTAGCGGGAGGGCCAGATACGCAGTATTTT. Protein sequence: CASSFSLAGGPDTQYF.

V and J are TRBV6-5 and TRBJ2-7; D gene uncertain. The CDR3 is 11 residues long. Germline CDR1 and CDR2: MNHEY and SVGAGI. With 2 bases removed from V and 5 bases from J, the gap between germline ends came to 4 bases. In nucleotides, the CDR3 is TGTGCCAGCAGTTACGACGACGAGCAGTACTTC. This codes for CASSYDDEQYF.

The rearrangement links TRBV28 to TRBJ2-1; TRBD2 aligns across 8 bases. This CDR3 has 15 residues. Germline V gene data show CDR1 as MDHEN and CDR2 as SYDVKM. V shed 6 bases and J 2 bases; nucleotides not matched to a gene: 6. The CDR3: CASSLTSGTYNEQFF. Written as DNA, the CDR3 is TGTGCCAGCAGCCTAACTAGCGGCACCTACAATGAGCAGTTCTTC. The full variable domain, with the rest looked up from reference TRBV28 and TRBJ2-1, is DVKVTQSSRYLVKRTGEKVFLECVQDMDHENMFWYRQDPGLGLRLIYFSYDVKMKEKGDIPEGYSVSREKKERFSLILESASTNQTSMYLCASSLTSGTYNEQFFGPGTRLTVL.

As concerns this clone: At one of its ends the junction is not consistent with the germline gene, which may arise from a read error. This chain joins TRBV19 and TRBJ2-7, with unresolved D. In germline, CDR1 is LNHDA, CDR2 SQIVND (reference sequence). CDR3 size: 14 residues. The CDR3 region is CASSMTFPAYEQCF. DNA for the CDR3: TGTGCCAGTAGTATGACGTTCCCAGCCTACGAGCAGTGCTTC.

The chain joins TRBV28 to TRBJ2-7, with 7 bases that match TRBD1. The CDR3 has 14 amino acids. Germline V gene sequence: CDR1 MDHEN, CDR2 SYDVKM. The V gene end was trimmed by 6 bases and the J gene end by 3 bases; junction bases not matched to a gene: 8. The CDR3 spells CASSPPDRYYEQYF. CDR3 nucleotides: TGTGCCAGCAGCCCCCCGGACAGGTACTACGAGCAGTACTTC.

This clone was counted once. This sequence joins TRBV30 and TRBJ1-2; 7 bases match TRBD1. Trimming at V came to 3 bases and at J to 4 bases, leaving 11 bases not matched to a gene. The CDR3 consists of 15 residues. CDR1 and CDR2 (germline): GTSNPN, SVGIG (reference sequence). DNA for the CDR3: TGTGCCTGGAGCTGGTGGGACAGTCCTAGCTATGGCTACACCTTC. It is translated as CAWSWWDSPSYGYTF.

The CDR3 spells CSVETESYGYTF. The CDR3 DNA is TGCAGCGTTGAGACAGAGTCGTATGGCTACACCTTC. The gene calls are TRBV29-1 and TRBJ1-2; D perhaps matches TRBD1 (5 bases). V lost 3 bases, J lost 5 bases, and 10 bases lay in between. The germline V gene has CDR1 SQVTM and CDR2 ANQGSEA. This CDR3 comprises 12 residues.

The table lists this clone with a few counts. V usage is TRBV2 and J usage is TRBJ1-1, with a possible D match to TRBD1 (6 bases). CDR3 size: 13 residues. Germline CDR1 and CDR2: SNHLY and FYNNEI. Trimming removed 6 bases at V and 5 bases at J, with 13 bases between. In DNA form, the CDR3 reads TGTGCCAGCAGAAACTCAGGGGATACTGAAGCTTTCTTT. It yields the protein CASRNSGDTEAFF.

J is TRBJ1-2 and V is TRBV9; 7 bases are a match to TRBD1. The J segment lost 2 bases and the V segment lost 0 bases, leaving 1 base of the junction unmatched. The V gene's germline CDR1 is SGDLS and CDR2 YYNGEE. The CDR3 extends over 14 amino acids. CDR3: CASSVEDRNYGYTF. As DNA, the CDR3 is TGTGCCAGCAGCGTAGAGGACAGGAACTATGGCTACACCTTC.

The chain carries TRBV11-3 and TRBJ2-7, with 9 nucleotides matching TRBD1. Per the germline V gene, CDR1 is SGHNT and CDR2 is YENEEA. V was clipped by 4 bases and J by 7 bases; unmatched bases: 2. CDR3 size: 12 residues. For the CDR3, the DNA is TGTGCCAGCAGCTACGACAGGGGGGAGCAGTACTTC. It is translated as CASSYDRGEQYF.

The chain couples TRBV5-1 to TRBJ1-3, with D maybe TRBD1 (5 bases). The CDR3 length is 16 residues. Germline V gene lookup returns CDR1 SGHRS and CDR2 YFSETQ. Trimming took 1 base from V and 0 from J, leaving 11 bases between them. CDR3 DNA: TGCGCCAGCAGCTTGACAGGACCTATCTCTGGAAACACCATATATTTT. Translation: CASSLTGPISGNTIYF.

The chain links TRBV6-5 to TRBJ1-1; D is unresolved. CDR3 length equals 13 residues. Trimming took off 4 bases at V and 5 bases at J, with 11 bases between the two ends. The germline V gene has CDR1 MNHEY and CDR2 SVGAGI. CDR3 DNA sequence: TGTGCCAGCAGTTCTCAGGTTGGTACTGAAGCTTTCTTT. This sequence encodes CASSSQVGTEAFF.

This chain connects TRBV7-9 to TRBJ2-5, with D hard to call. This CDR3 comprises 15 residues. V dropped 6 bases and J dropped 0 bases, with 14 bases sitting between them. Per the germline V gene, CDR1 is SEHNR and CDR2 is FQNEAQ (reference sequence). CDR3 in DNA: TGTGCCAGCAGTTCAGGAACAGTGTACCAAGAGACCCAGTACTTC. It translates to CASSSGTVYQETQYF.

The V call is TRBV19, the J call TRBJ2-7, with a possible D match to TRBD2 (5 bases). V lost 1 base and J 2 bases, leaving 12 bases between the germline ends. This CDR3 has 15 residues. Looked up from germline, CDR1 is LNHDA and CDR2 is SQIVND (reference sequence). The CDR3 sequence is CASSIVGGNPYEQYF. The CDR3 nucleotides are TGTGCCAGTAGTATAGTCGGAGGTAATCCCTACGAGCAGTACTTC.

In DNA, the CDR3 is TGTGCCAGTAGTACAACAGGCGGCTCTGGAAACACCATATATTTT. Residues: CASSTTGGSGNTIYF. The rearrangement links TRBV19 to TRBJ1-3; perhaps TRBD1 as D (5 bases). The CDR3 totals 15 residues. Germline V CDR1 and CDR2: LNHDA, SQIVND (reference sequence). V dropped 4 bases and J dropped 0 bases, with 10 bases sitting between them.

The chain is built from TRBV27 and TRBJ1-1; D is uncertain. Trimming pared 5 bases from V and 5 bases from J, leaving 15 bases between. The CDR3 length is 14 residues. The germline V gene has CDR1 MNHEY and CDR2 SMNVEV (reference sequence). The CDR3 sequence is CASSPIGKGTEAFF. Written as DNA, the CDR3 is TGTGCCAGCAGTCCCATAGGGAAAGGGACTGAAGCTTTCTTT.

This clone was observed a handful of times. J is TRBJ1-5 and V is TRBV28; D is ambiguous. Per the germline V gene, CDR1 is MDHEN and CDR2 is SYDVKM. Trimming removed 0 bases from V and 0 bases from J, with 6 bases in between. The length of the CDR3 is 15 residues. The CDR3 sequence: CASSLWGNSNQPQHF. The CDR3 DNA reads TGTGCCAGCAGTTTATGGGGAAATAGCAATCAGCCCCAGCATTTT.

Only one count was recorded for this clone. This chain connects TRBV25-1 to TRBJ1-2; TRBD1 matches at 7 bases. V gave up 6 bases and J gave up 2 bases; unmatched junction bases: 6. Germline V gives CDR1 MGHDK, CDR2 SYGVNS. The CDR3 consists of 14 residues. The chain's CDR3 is CASSETGLNYGYTF. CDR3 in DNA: TGTGCCAGCAGCGAGACAGGGCTGAACTATGGCTACACCTTC.

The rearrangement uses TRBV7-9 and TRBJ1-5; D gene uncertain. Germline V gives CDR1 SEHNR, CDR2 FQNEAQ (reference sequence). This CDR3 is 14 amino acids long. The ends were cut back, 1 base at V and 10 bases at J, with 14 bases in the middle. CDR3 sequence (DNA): TGTGCCAGCAGCTTAGGGGGAGAATCAATCCCCCAGCATTTT. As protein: CASSLGGESIPQHF. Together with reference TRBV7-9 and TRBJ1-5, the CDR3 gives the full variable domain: DTGVSQNPRHKITKRGQNVTFRCDPISEHNRLYWYRQTLGQGPEFLTYFQNEAQLEKSRLLSDRFSAERPKGSFSTLEIQRTEQGDSAMYLCASSLGGESIPQHFGDGTRLSIL.

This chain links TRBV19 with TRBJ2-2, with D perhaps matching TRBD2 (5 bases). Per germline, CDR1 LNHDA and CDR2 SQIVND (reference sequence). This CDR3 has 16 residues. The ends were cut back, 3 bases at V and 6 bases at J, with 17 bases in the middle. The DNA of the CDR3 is TGTGCCAGTAGTATGCCCCCTGGAGGAACGGCCGGGGAGCTGTTTTTT. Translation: CASSMPPGGTAGELFF.

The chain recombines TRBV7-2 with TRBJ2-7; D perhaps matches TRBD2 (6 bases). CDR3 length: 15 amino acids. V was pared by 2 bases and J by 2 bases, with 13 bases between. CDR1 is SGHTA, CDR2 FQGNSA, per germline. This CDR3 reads CASSLNPGEPYEQYF. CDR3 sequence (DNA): TGTGCCAGCAGCTTAAATCCGGGAGAACCCTACGAGCAGTACTTC.

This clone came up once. CDR3 loop: CASSLVTSGRQSEQYF. In DNA form, the CDR3 reads TGTGCCAGCAGTTTAGTGACTAGCGGGAGGCAAAGCGAGCAGTACTTC. The chain uses TRBV28 and TRBJ2-7; 13 bases line up with TRBD2. In germline, CDR1 is MDHEN, CDR2 SYDVKM. With V trimmed by 2 bases and J by 6 bases, 7 bases remained unmatched. The CDR3 sequence is 16 residues long.